This T cell receptor (beta chain) emerged from a study of T cells in Graves' hyperthyroidism and ophthalmopathy. The overall study: Once the initial diagnosis was made, peripheral blood was obtained before any treatment. Study-wide points: Most thyroid clonotypes with frequency above 0.001 were detected in blood.

As concerns this clonotype: Its antigen is unidentified.

Stable Graves' hyperthyroidism meant no ophthalmopathy progression within 18 months. CDR1 is SGHKS and CDR2 is YYEKEE in the germline V gene (reference sequence). This CDR3 has 13 residues. V lost 2 bases and J lost 5, with 10 bases in between. From RNA transcripts, TCR beta CDR3 regions were amplified. TCR CDR3 underwent first-round RT-PCR with the HTBI primer set. TCRdb reanalysed the multiplex PCR reads using MiXCR and keeps one entry per CDR3 protein. Of under 350,000 distinct CDR3 sequences in the sample, around 20% were seen once. The sequencing sample was made of blood. This TCR derives from a woman aged 45 to 65 with Graves' hyperthyroidism. The chain is built from TRBV5-5 and TRBJ2-5; unclear D gene. The CDR3 reads CASSLSQGETQYF. CDR3 bases: TGTGCCAGCAGCTTATCCCAAGGGGAGACCCAGTACTTC.